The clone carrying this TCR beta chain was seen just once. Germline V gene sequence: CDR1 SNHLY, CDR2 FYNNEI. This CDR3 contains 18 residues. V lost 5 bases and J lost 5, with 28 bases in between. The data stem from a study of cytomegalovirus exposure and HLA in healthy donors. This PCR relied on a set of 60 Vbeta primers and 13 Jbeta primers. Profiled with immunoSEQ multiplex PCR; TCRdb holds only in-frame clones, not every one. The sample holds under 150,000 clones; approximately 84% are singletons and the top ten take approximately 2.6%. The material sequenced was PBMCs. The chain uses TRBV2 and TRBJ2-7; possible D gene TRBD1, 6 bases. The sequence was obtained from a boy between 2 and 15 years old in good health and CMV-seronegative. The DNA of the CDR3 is TGTGCCAGCAGTCGCCTGGGGGTCGGGGACACCCGCCTGGACGAGCAGTACTTC. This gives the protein CASSRLGVGDTRLDEQYF.